These T cell receptor beta chains were read from a single sample in a study of molecular identifiers for immune sequencing clone quantification. From the PCR reads, TCRdb called clonotypes with MiXCR, one entry per CDR3 protein. The table lists under 650,000 distinct CDR3 sequences, less than 20% of them singletons. The sequenced sample was naive CD8+ T cells from blood, with Jurkat cell RNA spiked in. All receptors come from a human donor in good health. Some libraries in this study had Jurkat cell RNA spiked in. Each CDR3 is given with its conserved first and last residue. D genes are given only for firm matches. For some rows the clone size is stated as once, few or many, or as a class when expanded; others skip it.

DNA: TGCGCCAGCAGCCAAGGACGATATAGCAATCAGCCCCAGCATTTT
CDR3: CASSQGRYSNQPQHF
D: .
size: many
J: TRBJ1-5
V: TRBV4-3

DNA: TGTGCCAGCAGCCCCATCCACGGGAGCGGGGAGCTGTTTTTT
CDR3: CASSPIHGSGELFF
D: .
size: many
J: TRBJ2-2
V: TRBV6-5

DNA: TGTGCCAGCAGTGAAAAAGGAATACCTAGCAATCAGCCCCAGCATTTT
CDR3: CASSEKGIPSNQPQHF
D: .
size: many
J: TRBJ1-5
V: TRBV6-1

DNA: TGCAGCGTTGAGGGCCGGGACAGGGAATACGAGCAGTACTTC
CDR3: CSVEGRDREYEQYF
D: TRBD1
size: few
J: TRBJ2-7
V: TRBV29-1

DNA: TGCGCCAGCAGTGATGAGGGTCTGGGGACTGAAGCTTTCTTT
CDR3: CASSDEGLGTEAFF
D: .
size: few
J: TRBJ1-1
V: TRBV10-1

DNA: TGCAGTGCTAGAGATGAGTGGCAATTAGAGACCCGGTACTTC
CDR3: CSARDEWQLETRYF
D: .
size: .
J: TRBJ2-5
V: TRBV20-1

DNA: TGTGCCAGCAGGGACGGGACAGAAAGCACAGATACGCAGTATTTT
CDR3: CASRDGTESTDTQYF
D: TRBD1
size: many
J: TRBJ2-3
V: TRBV5-4

DNA: TGTGCCAGCACTGGACTAGCGGGAGGGATCTCCTACGAGCAGTACTTC
CDR3: CASTGLAGGISYEQYF
D: TRBD2
size: .
J: TRBJ2-7
V: TRBV27

DNA: TGTGCCAGCAGCTTGGCCTCAGCGGGAATTTACGAGCAGTACTTC
CDR3: CASSLASAGIYEQYF
D: TRBD2
size: many
J: TRBJ2-7
V: TRBV5-4

DNA: TGTGCCAGCCGAACAAGAAAACACGACAGGGAGGGCGAGACCCGGTACTTC
CDR3: CASRTRKHDREGETRYF
D: .
size: .
J: TRBJ2-5
V: TRBV28

DNA: TGTGCCAGCAAGAGGACCCCGTGGGGAACAGATACGCAGTATTTT
CDR3: CASKRTPWGTDTQYF
D: .
size: many
J: TRBJ2-3
V: TRBV7-9

DNA: TGTGCCATCAGTGCCCCGACCTCTGGGGCCAACGTCCTGACTTTC
CDR3: CAISAPTSGANVLTF
D: .
size: many
J: TRBJ2-6
V: TRBV10-3

DNA: TGTGCCAGCAGTTTGACAGGGGTAGGCGAGCAGTACTTC
CDR3: CASSLTGVGEQYF
D: TRBD1
size: many
J: TRBJ2-7
V: TRBV27

DNA: TGTGCCAGTTCTCGGGAGCGGGTGACTGAAGCTTTCTTT
CDR3: CASSRERVTEAFF
D: .
size: many
J: TRBJ1-1
V: TRBV27

DNA: TGTGCCTGGGGGACTAGCGGGGGAGATGAGCAGTTCTTC
CDR3: CAWGTSGGDEQFF
D: TRBD2
size: many
J: TRBJ2-1
V: TRBV30

DNA: TGTGCCAGCAGCGTAGGTGCAGGGGGGGGCCAGCCCCAGCATTTT
CDR3: CASSVGAGGGQPQHF
D: TRBD1
size: many
J: TRBJ1-5
V: TRBV9

DNA: TGTGCCAGCAGCTTAAGTAGGGGGAACCAAGAGACCCAGTACTTC
CDR3: CASSLSRGNQETQYF
D: .
size: many
J: TRBJ2-5
V: TRBV7-9

DNA: TGTGCCAGCAGCTTAGGTCCGTTGAACACTGAAGCTTTCTTT
CDR3: CASSLGPLNTEAFF
D: .
size: many
J: TRBJ1-1
V: TRBV4-1

DNA: TGTGCCAGCAGCCCATTAACAGGGGCCGGGGAGCTGTTTTTT
CDR3: CASSPLTGAGELFF
D: TRBD1
size: .
J: TRBJ2-2
V: TRBV6-5

DNA: TGTGCCAGCAGCTTGGAACCGGGACTAGCTAGTACCGGGGAGCTGTTTTTT
CDR3: CASSLEPGLASTGELFF
D: TRBD2
size: .
J: TRBJ2-2
V: TRBV5-5

DNA: TGTGCCAGCAGCGTAGACACCTACCCGACCTACAATGAGCAGTTCTTC
CDR3: CASSVDTYPTYNEQFF
D: .
size: .
J: TRBJ2-1
V: TRBV9

DNA: TGTGCCTGGAGTGTACAGGGGTTCCCAGATACGCAGTATTTT
CDR3: CAWSVQGFPDTQYF
D: TRBD1
size: many
J: TRBJ2-3
V: TRBV30

DNA: TGTGCCAGCAGTTCCGGGACAGGCAGTTCAAGCCTCCACTTT
CDR3: CASSSGTGSSSLHF
D: TRBD1
size: many
J: TRBJ1-6
V: TRBV6-5

DNA: TGTGCCAGCAGTGACTCGTCGGAAACCGGATCTGGGGCCAACGTCCTGACTTTC
CDR3: CASSDSSETGSGANVLTF
D: .
size: few
J: TRBJ2-6
V: TRBV6-4

DNA: TGTGCCAGTACCACGACAGGGGGCCGTGCAGATACGCAGTATTTT
CDR3: CASTTTGGRADTQYF
D: TRBD1
size: many
J: TRBJ2-3
V: TRBV19

DNA: TGTGCCAGCAGCCTAACAGGGGTACTGACAGATACGCAGTATTTT
CDR3: CASSLTGVLTDTQYF
D: TRBD1
size: .
J: TRBJ2-3
V: TRBV3-1

DNA: TGTGCCAGCAGCAGAGGTGAAGTCATCGGCGAGCAGTACTTC
CDR3: CASSRGEVIGEQYF
D: .
size: .
J: TRBJ2-7
V: TRBV27

DNA: TGTGCCAGCAGCCTACAGATTAGCTCCTACAATGAGCAGTTCTTC
CDR3: CASSLQISSYNEQFF
D: .
size: .
J: TRBJ2-1
V: TRBV6-5

DNA: TGCAGTGCCCCCTTCCATGGGGTTACCCAATTGGGCAAAAACATTCAGTACTTC
CDR3: CSAPFHGVTQLGKNIQYF
D: .
size: many
J: TRBJ2-4
V: TRBV20-1

DNA: TGTGCCAGCAGCTCTGCAGGATGGGGCTCCAATGAGCAGTTCTTC
CDR3: CASSSAGWGSNEQFF
D: .
size: .
J: TRBJ2-1
V: TRBV7-9

DNA: TGTGCCAGCAAAACTACGCAGGGGTACGGGGGGTCGGCTTTCTTT
CDR3: CASKTTQGYGGSAFF
D: .
size: .
J: TRBJ1-1
V: TRBV12-3/TRBV12-4

DNA: TGTGCCAGCAAATCAGTTGCCTACGAGCAGTACTTC
CDR3: CASKSVAYEQYF
D: .
size: few
J: TRBJ2-7
V: TRBV27

DNA: TGCAGCGCTCTAGCGGGGGGTCTCACAGATACGCAGTATTTT
CDR3: CSALAGGLTDTQYF
D: TRBD2
size: few
J: TRBJ2-3
V: TRBV29-1

DNA: TGTGCCAGCAGCAAAGTATGGGCAGGCGAGACTAGCAATCAGCCCCAGCATTTT
CDR3: CASSKVWAGETSNQPQHF
D: .
size: .
J: TRBJ1-5
V: TRBV21-1

DNA: TGTGCCAGCAGCTTAGGACCCATTAGTAGTGATAATTCACCCCTCCACTTT
CDR3: CASSLGPISSDNSPLHF
D: .
size: few
J: TRBJ1-6
V: TRBV11-2

DNA: TGTGCCAGCCCGGTTGTGGCCGGGGTCGAGAAACTCCCCGCTTCGAGGGAGCAGTACTTC
CDR3: CASPVVAGVEKLPASREQYF
D: .
size: many
J: TRBJ2-7
V: TRBV6-5

DNA: TGTGCCAGTAGCTTGGGACTTTACGGCTCCTACGAGCAGTACTTC
CDR3: CASSLGLYGSYEQYF
D: .
size: .
J: TRBJ2-7
V: TRBV19

DNA: TGTGCCAGCAGCCCTGCGGCTCGGAATGAAAAACTGTTTTTT
CDR3: CASSPAARNEKLFF
D: .
size: few
J: TRBJ1-4
V: TRBV12-3/TRBV12-4

DNA: TGTGCCAGTAGTATAGATTCCCAGGGGCCATACAATGAGCAGTTCTTC
CDR3: CASSIDSQGPYNEQFF
D: .
size: .
J: TRBJ2-1
V: TRBV19

DNA: TGTGCCAGCAGCGCTTCCAGGACACCGAGCTCTGGAAACACCATATATTTT
CDR3: CASSASRTPSSGNTIYF
D: .
size: few
J: TRBJ1-3
V: TRBV7-9

DNA: TGTGCCAGCAGCCCCACGGGACTAGCGGGGGGCGCTAGGAGCTACGAGCAGTACTTC
CDR3: CASSPTGLAGGARSYEQYF
D: TRBD2
size: many
J: TRBJ2-7
V: TRBV12-3/TRBV12-4

DNA: TGCGCCAGCAGCCAAGGGGGCAGCGGGAGAGGTGGGTACGAGCAGTACTTC
CDR3: CASSQGGSGRGGYEQYF
D: TRBD2
size: many
J: TRBJ2-7
V: TRBV4-3

DNA: TGTGCCAGCAGCGTAGATCTGGGGTCGAGGTACGAGCAGTACTTC
CDR3: CASSVDLGSRYEQYF
D: .
size: many
J: TRBJ2-7
V: TRBV9

DNA: TGTGCCAGCAGCAAAGACAGGGGACATCAGCCCCAGCATTTT
CDR3: CASSKDRGHQPQHF
D: .
size: few
J: TRBJ1-5
V: TRBV21-1

DNA: TGTGCCAGCAACTATAACCCCCCACTAGCGGGAACCACAGATACGCAGTATTTT
CDR3: CASNYNPPLAGTTDTQYF
D: TRBD2
size: many
J: TRBJ2-3
V: TRBV28

DNA: TGTGCCAGCTCGGAAAGCGGGGGAGCCAAAAACATTCAGTACTTC
CDR3: CASSESGGAKNIQYF
D: TRBD2
size: .
J: TRBJ2-4
V: TRBV18

DNA: TGTGCCATCGGGGACAACAGCTACGAGCAGTACTTC
CDR3: CAIGDNSYEQYF
D: .
size: few
J: TRBJ2-7
V: TRBV10-3

DNA: TGTGCCGGCAGCTTAGTCAGCGGGAACTCCTACGAGCAGTACTTC
CDR3: CAGSLVSGNSYEQYF
D: TRBD2
size: .
J: TRBJ2-7
V: TRBV11-1

DNA: TGCGCCAGCAGCTTTAGCGGGATGCAAGAGACCCAGTACTTC
CDR3: CASSFSGMQETQYF
D: TRBD2
size: few
J: TRBJ2-5
V: TRBV4-3

DNA: TGTGCCAGCAGCTTTGAGTCCGGGAGATGGAGTGAGCAGTTCTTC
CDR3: CASSFESGRWSEQFF
D: .
size: .
J: TRBJ2-1
V: TRBV7-6

DNA: TGTGCCAGCAGTTTGGGCGCTCGGGAAGAGCAGTACTTC
CDR3: CASSLGAREEQYF
D: .
size: many
J: TRBJ2-7
V: TRBV27

DNA: TGTGCCAGCAGTTTATTTGTTACGGTGGCAGCCCAAGAGACCCAGTACTTC
CDR3: CASSLFVTVAAQETQYF
D: .
size: .
J: TRBJ2-5
V: TRBV28

DNA: TGTGCCAGCAGCCCTGGGGTCCAGCCAGATACGCAGTATTTT
CDR3: CASSPGVQPDTQYF
D: .
size: many
J: TRBJ2-3
V: TRBV7-9

DNA: TGTGCCAGCAGCTTTCCGGACAGGAACTATAGCAATCAGCCCCAGCATTTT
CDR3: CASSFPDRNYSNQPQHF
D: TRBD1
size: .
J: TRBJ1-5
V: TRBV11-2

DNA: TGCGCCAGCAGCCAAGCGAAGCCCTCTGGAGACACCATATATTTT
CDR3: CASSQAKPSGDTIYF
D: .
size: .
J: TRBJ1-3
V: TRBV4-1

DNA: TGTGCCATCAGTGAGACGGGAGGGGCTGAGCAGTTCTTC
CDR3: CAISETGGAEQFF
D: TRBD2
size: many
J: TRBJ2-1
V: TRBV10-3

DNA: TGTGCCAGCAGCCAACGGACAGGTACGCCCTACGAGCAGTACTTC
CDR3: CASSQRTGTPYEQYF
D: TRBD1
size: many
J: TRBJ2-7
V: TRBV28

DNA: TGCAGCGTGGGACCACAGGGGACTGGAAACACCATATATTTT
CDR3: CSVGPQGTGNTIYF
D: TRBD1
size: many
J: TRBJ1-3
V: TRBV29-1

DNA: TGTGCCTGGAGTGTGCAGGGCTACGGGGAGCTGTTTTTT
CDR3: CAWSVQGYGELFF
D: .
size: many
J: TRBJ2-2
V: TRBV30

DNA: TGCGCCAGCAGCTTGGAGCAGGCCGTCCGCGAGCAGTACTTC
CDR3: CASSLEQAVREQYF
D: .
size: many
J: TRBJ2-7
V: TRBV5-1